One sample yielded the 7 T cell receptor beta chains listed below, sequenced in a study of cytomegalovirus exposure and HLA in healthy donors. 60 Vbeta and 13 Jbeta primers were used in PCR. Method: immunoSEQ multiplex PCR; TCRdb's copy keeps in-frame clones and lacks some. Listed are about 140,000 clones; approximately 2.6% falls within the top ten. What was sequenced was PBMCs. These receptors originate from a man in his forties in good health and CMV-seronegative.

The chain has TRBV7-2 and TRBJ1-5; maybe TRBD1 (6 bases). This CDR3 spans 18 amino acids. The V gene's germline CDR1 is SGHTA and CDR2 FQGNSA. The ends were cut back, 5 bases at V and 0 bases at J, with 20 bases in the middle. The DNA of the CDR3 is TGTGCCAGCAGCCCCGGACAGTTTTTCGGCAATAGCAATCAGCCCCAGCATTTT. Protein product: CASSPGQFFGNSNQPQHF.

The chain is built from TRBV7-2 and TRBJ2-7; TRBD2 is a possible D gene (8 bases). V dropped 1 base and J dropped 3 bases, with 16 bases sitting between them. Germline V gives CDR1 SGHTA, CDR2 FQGNSA. The CDR3 runs 16 residues. CDR3 DNA sequence: TGTGCCAGCAGCTTAGTAGGGACAGCGGGGGACTACGAGCAGTACTTC. This gives the protein CASSLVGTAGDYEQYF.

The V call is TRBV7-9, the J call TRBJ2-1; weak D call: TRBD1 (5 bases). Trimming took off 2 bases at V and 5 bases at J, with 19 bases between the two ends. The CDR3 totals 17 residues. Looked up from germline, CDR1 is SEHNR and CDR2 is FQNEAQ (reference sequence). The CDR3 here is CASSLMRPRGLHNEQFF. The CDR3 DNA reads TGTGCCAGCAGCTTAATGAGGCCAAGGGGTCTCCACAATGAGCAGTTCTTC.

The rearrangement links TRBV19 to TRBJ2-5; 10 bases agree with TRBD1. In germline, CDR1 is LNHDA, CDR2 SQIVND (reference sequence). The CDR3 runs 15 residues. V lost 10 bases and J lost 2; bases outside the gene matches: 10. The CDR3 sequence is CANLKRDRGQETQYF. DNA of the CDR3: TGTGCCAACCTGAAACGGGACAGGGGACAAGAGACCCAGTACTTC.

The chain employs TRBV10-3 and TRBJ1-6; 11 bases align to TRBD1. This CDR3 has 15 residues. Per the germline V gene, CDR1 is ENHRY and CDR2 is SYGVKD. J lost 9 bases, V lost 7 bases, and 8 bases had no gene match. DNA for the CDR3: TGTGCCATCACTCCCGGGACAGGGGGGGGTTCACCCCTCCACTTT. Protein: CAITPGTGGGSPLHF.

This rearrangement joins TRBV28 to TRBJ2-6, with 7 bases that match TRBD2. From germline, CDR1 is MDHEN and CDR2 SYDVKM. With 3 bases clipped from V and 4 bases from J, the junction kept 6 bases outside the gene matches. The CDR3 contains 16 residues. The chain's CDR3 is CASSLGGAIGANVLTF. The CDR3 bases are TGTGCCAGCAGTTTGGGAGGGGCTATAGGGGCCAACGTCCTGACTTTC.

The genes are TRBV4-2 and TRBJ2-1; possible D gene TRBD2, 6 bases. CDR3 length: 17 residues. Per germline, CDR1 LGHNA and CDR2 YNFKEQ. V was trimmed by 1 base and J by 2 bases, leaving 15 bases between them. The CDR3 bases are TGTGCCAGCAGCCAAGGTAGAGGCGGGGAGACCTACAATGAGCAGTTCTTC. Translated, it gives CASSQGRGGETYNEQFF.